The TCR beta chain described here comes from a study of T cells in Graves' hyperthyroidism and ophthalmopathy. The CDR3 is made up of 14 amino acids. The V and J ends lost 0 bases and 8 bases respectively, with 12 bases between them. Germline V CDR1 and CDR2: SGHDN, FVKESK. TCR beta CDR3 regions were amplified from RNA. An initial round of RT-PCR targeting the TCR CDR3 relied on the HTBI primer set. TCRdb reanalysed the multiplex PCR reads using MiXCR and keeps one entry per CDR3 protein. There are 400,000 or so distinct CDR3 sequences in the sample; about 14% occur only once, and around 30% lies in the top ten.

The J gene is TRBJ2-3, the V gene TRBV14, with no clear D. The sample consisted of blood. The TCR sequence derives from a man between 45 and 60 years old with Graves' ophthalmopathy. CDR3 sequence (DNA): TGTGCCAGCAGCCAAGATCCACTCATAGGTACGCAGTATTTT. This translates into CASSQDPLIGTQYF.